Presented here are 14 T cell receptor beta chains from one specimen sequenced in a study of T cell responses to AZD1222 COVID-19 vaccine. Profiled with immunoSEQ multiplex PCR; TCRdb holds only in-frame clones, not every one. The sample has roughly 150,000 clones; about 92% are singletons. Sequenced here: peripheral blood, sampled 28 days after the second AZD1222 dose. The receptors come from an adult who received the AZD1222 COVID-19 vaccine.

The gene calls are TRBV7-2 and TRBJ2-3; D is ambiguous. The length of the CDR3 is 12 residues. Trimming shortened V by 6 bases and J by 4 bases, and 8 bases separated the two germline ends. Germline assignment: CDR1 SGHTA and CDR2 FQGNSA. The CDR3 DNA reads as TGTGCCAGCAGGCCTGAGGCAGATACGCAGTATTTT. This encodes CASRPEADTQYF.

The rearrangement uses TRBV5-6 and TRBJ1-4; a weak D match, TRBD1 (5 bases). CDR1 is SGHDT and CDR2 is YYEEEE in the germline V gene. This CDR3 is 14 amino acids long. Between the trimmed V and J ends, which lost 4 bases and 7 bases, there was a span of 14 bases. The CDR3 sequence is CASSMGQGSEKLFF. The CDR3 nucleotides are TGTGCCAGCAGCATGGGCCAGGGAAGTGAAAAACTGTTTTTT.

V is TRBV7-2 and J is TRBJ1-2; TRBD1 might be the D (6 bases). Trimming shortened V by 5 bases and J by 8 bases, and 21 bases separated the two germline ends. The germline V gene encodes CDR1 SGHTA and CDR2 FQGNSA. CDR3 length equals 15 residues. The CDR3 DNA reads TGTGCCAGCAGCCCTTCCCGAACAGGGATGGAAGGCTACACCTTC. It specifies CASSPSRTGMEGYTF.

The V call is TRBV5-1, the J call TRBJ1-4; 7 bases map to TRBD1. Germline values: CDR1 SGHRS, CDR2 YFSETQ. The CDR3 covers 15 residues. V lost 4 bases, J lost 8 bases, and 11 bases stayed unmatched. The CDR3 nucleotides read TGCGCCAGCAGCATAGGGGGCGCGGGGACCGAAAAACTGTTTTTT. Protein sequence: CASSIGGAGTEKLFF.

The chain carries TRBV1 and TRBJ2-7. TRBV1 counts as a pseudogene. The CDR3 contains 14 residues. CDR3 in DNA: TGCACCAGCAGCCAAGACAGGAGCTCCTACGAGCAGTACTTC. Translating gives CTSSQDRSSYEQYF.

The V call is TRBV7-2, the J call TRBJ1-2, with 12 nucleotides matching TRBD1. Germline V gene sequence: CDR1 SGHTA, CDR2 FQGNSA. J gave up 8 bases and V 2 bases, and 6 bases lay outside the gene matches. The CDR3 is 15 residues long. CDR3 sequence reads: CASSLSGTGGRGYTF. The CDR3 DNA reads TGTGCCAGCAGCTTATCGGGGACAGGGGGCCGCGGCTACACCTTC.

The chain employs TRBV12-3 or TRBV12-4 and TRBJ1-2; 8 bases line up with TRBD1. Trimming removed 5 bases from V and 8 bases from J; junction bases left unmatched: 7. This CDR3 has 13 amino acids. In DNA, the CDR3 is TGTGCCAGCAGTATCCGGACAGGGAACGGCTACACCTTC. Encoded protein: CASSIRTGNGYTF.

The CDR3 here is CASSLGVGADYEQYF. The DNA for the CDR3 is TGTGCCAGCAGCTTAGGGGTAGGGGCCGACTACGAGCAGTACTTC. The rearrangement links TRBV7-2 to TRBJ2-7, with D possibly matching TRBD1 (5 bases). The germline V gene encodes CDR1 SGHTA and CDR2 FQGNSA. The CDR3 covers 15 residues. V lost 1 base and J lost 3, with 13 bases in between.

The chain employs TRBV4-2 and TRBJ1-2; 7 positions match TRBD1. Germline V lookup: CDR1 LGHNA, CDR2 YNFKEQ. The V segment lost 2 bases and the J segment 6 bases; nucleotides outside the gene matches: 9. CDR3 length: 15 amino acids. This CDR3 is CASSQHTTGLDGYTF. CDR3 in DNA: TGTGCCAGCAGCCAACATACGACAGGGCTCGATGGCTACACCTTC.

This clone was detected once. The chain links TRBV6-1 to TRBJ2-7, with D maybe TRBD2 (6 bases). Trimming shortened V by 2 bases and J by 3 bases, and 20 bases separated the two germline ends. The CDR3 runs to 17 residues. CDR1 is MNHNS, CDR2 SASEGT, per germline. The CDR3 DNA reads as TGTGCCAGCAGTGAAAGGGTGGGGGGTTACCCTTTCTACGAGCAGTACTTC. Translating gives CASSERVGGYPFYEQYF.

The rearrangement joins TRBV5-1 to TRBJ2-2; 9 positions agree with TRBD1. There are 14 residues in the CDR3. Germline CDR1 is SGHRS and CDR2 is YFSETQ. With 4 bases clipped from V and 5 bases from J, the junction kept 3 bases outside the gene matches. The CDR3: CASSDGQGTGELFF. CDR3 bases: TGCGCCAGCAGCGATGGACAGGGGACCGGGGAGCTGTTTTTT.

The CDR3 DNA reads TGTGCCAGCAGCCAAGAGGGGACAGGGTTTAGCAATCAGCCCCAGCATTTT. Translated: CASSQEGTGFSNQPQHF. V and J are TRBV3-1 (or the pseudogene TRBV3-2) and TRBJ1-5; 9 nucleotides line up with TRBD1. The CDR3 sequence is 17 residues long. The germline V gene encodes CDR1 LGHDT and CDR2 YNNKEL (reference sequence). After removal of 0 bases from V and 0 bases from J, the junction contained 3 bases not matched to a gene.

V usage is TRBV6-5 and J usage is TRBJ1-2; D is perhaps TRBD1 (5 bases). The germline V gene encodes CDR1 MNHEY and CDR2 SVGAGI. This CDR3 is 12 amino acids long. Deletions cut 5 bases from V and 6 bases from J, with 10 bases between. CDR3 amino acids: CASSPGLHGYTF. In DNA form, the CDR3 reads TGTGCCAGCAGTCCAGGGCTCCATGGCTACACCTTC.

The chain recombines TRBV4-2 with TRBJ2-5, with 11 bases lining up with TRBD2. Germline V gene lookup returns CDR1 LGHNA and CDR2 YNFKEQ. The V and J ends lost 4 bases and 3 bases, in that order; junction bases with no gene match: 4. CDR3 length equals 15 residues. Here the CDR3 reads CASSRGLAGEETQYF. The CDR3 coding sequence is TGTGCCAGCAGCCGAGGACTAGCGGGCGAAGAGACCCAGTACTTC.